Each of the 22 T cell receptor beta chains below was sequenced from the same sample in a study of T cells in Graves' hyperthyroidism and ophthalmopathy. Using RNA transcripts as the source, TCR beta CDR3 regions were amplified. First-round RT-PCR targeting the TCR CDR3 was performed with the HTBI primer set. TCRdb reprocessed the multiplex PCR reads via MiXCR and lists one record per CDR3 protein. The sample lists roughly 500,000 distinct CDR3 sequences; over 45% were seen once. The sequenced material came from peripheral blood or thyroid tissue (not recorded which). The receptors here all came from an adult woman with Graves' disease, either hyperthyroidism or ophthalmopathy (not recorded which).

This clonotype was recorded many times. The gene calls are TRBV12-3 or TRBV12-4 and TRBJ1-1; a weak D match, TRBD1 (5 bases). V was pared by 1 base and J by 2 bases, with 11 bases between. This CDR3 has 15 amino acids. CDR3 bases: TGTGCCAGCAGTTTAGGGACACACCTTAACACTGAAGCTTTCTTT. It yields the protein CASSLGTHLNTEAFF.

This clonotype was detected only once. This chain links TRBV25-1 with TRBJ2-7, with 8 bases fitting TRBD1. The CDR3 covers 14 residues. In germline, CDR1 is MGHDK, CDR2 SYGVNS. J was trimmed by 2 bases and V by 7 bases; bases with no gene match: 7. CDR3 sequence: CASTRSGQAYEQYF. The CDR3 region has the DNA TGTGCCAGCACACGTTCGGGACAGGCCTACGAGCAGTACTTC.

In regard to this clonotype: At one end, the junction sequence differs from germline, possibly due to a read error. CDR3 in DNA: TGTGCCATCAGTGACGACCCCCGTGGAGACACCATATATTTT. It is translated as CAISDDPRGDTIYF. The chain has TRBV10-3 and TRBJ1-3; no clear D gene. The CDR3 runs to 14 residues. Germline V CDR1 and CDR2: ENHRY, SYGVKD.

In this sample, this clonotype turned up a few times. The chain employs TRBV6-1 and TRBJ1-4; D is unresolved. Trimming took 6 bases from V and 3 from J, leaving 11 bases between them. The CDR3 sequence is 14 residues long. The germline CDR1 and CDR2 sequences are MNHNS and SASEGT. The CDR3 sequence is CASRGQPSNEKLFF. In nucleotides, the CDR3 is TGTGCCAGCAGAGGCCAGCCTTCTAATGAAAAACTGTTTTTT.

On this clonotype itself: One junction end does not reproduce the germline sequence, and a read error may be involved. V gene TRBV6-1 combines with J gene TRBJ1-1; possible D gene TRBD1, 6 bases. CDR1 is MNHNS and CDR2 is SASEGT in the germline V gene. The CDR3 contains 14 residues. The CDR3 loop reads CASSYLGGNTEALF. The CDR3 region has the DNA TGTGCCAGCAGTTACTTAGGGGGGAACACTGAAGCTCTCTTT.

This clonotype was picked up a small number of times. The V gene is TRBV25-1, the J gene TRBJ1-6; D remains ambiguous. The germline gives CDR1 MGHDK, CDR2 SYGVNS. This CDR3 comprises 13 residues. The V and J ends lost 8 bases and 14 bases respectively, with 19 bases between them. The CDR3 is CASANTDFATLHF. DNA of the CDR3: TGTGCCAGCGCCAATACAGACTTCGCTACCCTCCACTTT.

This clonotype was observed at least ten times. The V and J genes are TRBV2 and TRBJ2-7; the match to TRBD1 covers 9 bases. The CDR3 contains 15 residues. The junction had 4 bases not matched to a gene; V was cut back by 1 base and J by 3 bases. Germline CDR1 reads SNHLY; CDR2 reads FYNNEI. The CDR3, as DNA: TGTGCCAGCAGTGAAGAGGGACAGGGAATCTACGAGCAGTACTTC. Encoded protein: CASSEEGQGIYEQYF.

The chain uses TRBV7-2 and TRBJ2-7, with a possible D match to TRBD1 (5 bases). The length of the CDR3 is 14 residues. V shed 6 bases and J shed 3 bases, with 15 bases lying between them. Germline V lookup: CDR1 SGHTA, CDR2 FQGNSA. CDR3 sequence: CASSLNRLGYEQYF. The CDR3 DNA follows: TGTGCCAGCAGTTTAAACAGGCTAGGCTACGAGCAGTACTTC. Based on the CDR3 plus reference TRBV7-2 and TRBJ2-7, the full variable domain is GAGVSQSPSNKVTEKGKDVELRCDPISGHTALYWYRQSLGQGLEFLIYFQGNSAPDKSGLPSDRFSAERTGGSVSTLTIQRTQQEDSAVYLCASSLNRLGYEQYFGPGTRLTVT.

The table lists this clonotype with many counts. The rearrangement links TRBV5-1 to TRBJ1-2, with 7 bases matching TRBD1. Per the germline V gene, CDR1 is SGHRS and CDR2 is YFSETQ. The CDR3 is made up of 14 amino acids. Trimming removed 0 bases from V and 3 bases from J; junction bases left unmatched: 2. The CDR3 nucleotides are TGCGCCAGCAGCTTGGAACAGGGGTACTATGGCTACACCTTC. It translates to CASSLEQGYYGYTF.

The rearrangement links TRBV19 to TRBJ2-7; the D is unclear. CDR1 and CDR2 (germline): LNHDA, SQIVND (reference sequence). The CDR3 sequence is 14 residues long. The V gene lost 7 bases and the J gene lost 5 bases, with 18 bases spanning the gap. This CDR3 is CASKSAPAVDEQYF. CDR3 bases: TGTGCCAGTAAATCCGCCCCCGCAGTGGACGAGCAGTACTTC. Variable domain in full (rest from reference TRBV19 and TRBJ2-7): DGGITQSPKYLFRKEGQNVTLSCEQNLNHDAMYWYRQDPGQGLRLIYYSQIVNDFQKGDIAEGYSVSREKKESFPLTVTSAQKNPTAFYLCASKSAPAVDEQYFGPGTRLTVT.

This rearrangement joins TRBV6-5 to TRBJ1-4, with D possibly TRBD1 on 5 matching bases. The V and J ends lost 2 bases and 6 bases respectively, with 10 bases between them. The CDR3 contains 14 residues. From germline, CDR1 is MNHEY and CDR2 SVGAGI. CDR3 sequence (DNA): TGTGCCAGCAGTTACGGGGGTTGGGATGAAAAACTGTTTTTT. Translation: CASSYGGWDEKLFF.

Comments on this clonotype: It may be a read error: a sequence one base away is much more abundant. This chain joins TRBV4-1 and TRBJ2-5; 8 positions match TRBD1. The CDR3 is 18 amino acids. Trimming took 0 bases from V and 0 from J; bases not matched to a gene: 9. In germline, CDR1 is MGHRA, CDR2 YSYEKL. DNA of the CDR3: TGCGCCAGCAGCCAAGACGAGACAGGGGACCTGTACCAAGAGACCCAGTACTTC. Its translation: CASSQDETGDLYQETQYF.

In regard to this clonotype: Its ends do not fully match the called genes, so a read error is possible. The rearrangement uses TRBV15 and TRBJ2-7; D remains ambiguous. This CDR3 has 14 residues. Germline V gene data show CDR1 as LNHNV and CDR2 as YYDKDF (reference sequence). Written as DNA, the CDR3 is TGTGCCGCCAGCAGCCAAGACGGCTCCTACGAGCAGTACTTC. Amino acid sequence: CAASSQDGSYEQYF.

This rearrangement joins TRBV7-2 to TRBJ1-2; D gene unclear. Germline CDR1 and CDR2: SGHTA and FQGNSA. V dropped 2 bases and J dropped 4 bases, with 17 bases sitting between them. The CDR3 spans 16 residues. CDR3 residues: CASSLPEGGQPYGYTF. The CDR3 DNA reads TGTGCCAGCAGCTTACCGGAAGGTGGGCAGCCCTATGGCTACACCTTC.

The sample holds a few counts of this clonotype. V is TRBV20-1 and J is TRBJ1-4, with D unresolved. The CDR3 runs to 12 residues. CDR1 and CDR2 from the germline V gene are DFQATT and SNEGSKA (reference sequence). V was pared by 2 bases and J by 13 bases, with 14 bases between. The CDR3 loop is CSARWKGSGLFF. The CDR3 DNA reads TGCAGTGCTAGATGGAAGGGCAGCGGACTGTTTTTT.

The CDR3 DNA follows: TGTGCCACCGCCGGCCCGAGGGGAGTCGGCTACACCTTC. Protein sequence: CATAGPRGVGYTF. The chain combines TRBV24-1 with TRBJ1-2; D is perhaps TRBD1 (5 bases). This CDR3 has 13 residues. The germline V and J ends were trimmed by 9 bases and 8 bases, with 18 bases remaining between them. Germline lookup yields CDR1 KGHDR and CDR2 SFDVKD.

This clonotype has a count of ten or more. The chain employs TRBV20-1 and TRBJ1-5, with D tentatively TRBD1 (5 bases). Trimming removed 3 bases at V and 0 bases at J, with 15 bases between. The CDR3 spans 16 residues. The germline V gene has CDR1 DFQATT and CDR2 SNEGSKA (reference sequence). CDR3 in DNA: TGCAGTGCTAGTGGGTTACAGGTATATAGCAATCAGCCCCAGCATTTT. Amino acid sequence: CSASGLQVYSNQPQHF.

To note about this clonotype: Since no conserved phenylalanine or tryptophan closes the CDR3, a read error is the likely cause. The DNA is left out, because the CDR3 cannot be placed on it with certainty; the CDR3 is given as TCRdb lists it. The chain combines TRBV9 with TRBJ2-6. CDR1 is SGDLS and CDR2 is YYNGEE in the germline V gene. The CDR3 comprises 8 residues, both ends counted. The CDR3 sequence: CASSVGSV.

This clonotype was counted between two and nine times. This sequence joins TRBV6-5 and TRBJ1-1, with no clear D. The V gene lost 5 bases and the J gene lost 8 bases, with 12 bases spanning the gap. CDR1 and CDR2 (germline): MNHEY, SVGAGI. There are 12 residues in the CDR3. CDR3 in amino acids: CASSPGSVEAFF. CDR3 nucleotide sequence: TGTGCCAGCAGTCCGGGGTCCGTGGAAGCTTTCTTT.

This clonotype was counted at least ten times. J is TRBJ1-1 and V is TRBV19, with 8 nucleotides matching TRBD1. The V gene's germline CDR1 is LNHDA and CDR2 SQIVND (reference sequence). V was pared by 5 bases and J by 3 bases, with 8 bases of the junction left unmatched. The CDR3 has 15 amino acids. The CDR3: CASSGQGEKDTEAFF. The CDR3 DNA is TGTGCCAGTAGTGGACAGGGCGAAAAGGACACTGAAGCTTTCTTT.

This clonotype has more than one count but fewer than ten. The genes are TRBV12-3 or TRBV12-4 and TRBJ2-7; no definite D call. There are 13 residues in the CDR3. Trimming left V 5 bases short and J 6 bases short, with 14 bases between. The chain's CDR3 is CASSPPLIREQYF. CDR3 DNA: TGTGCCAGCAGTCCCCCCCTTATACGCGAGCAGTACTTC.

This clonotype was found a few times. This CDR3 reads CATSPRVTDTQYF. CDR3 nucleotide sequence: TGTGCCACCAGCCCAAGGGTCACAGATACGCAGTATTTT. The chain combines TRBV15 with TRBJ2-3; no firm D call. The CDR3 is 13 residues long. The V and J ends lost 5 bases and 2 bases respectively, with 8 bases between them. The germline gives CDR1 LNHNV, CDR2 YYDKDF (reference sequence).